Sequencing of this T cell receptor beta chain was carried out in a study of cytomegalovirus exposure and HLA in healthy donors. It was with 60 Vbeta and 13 Jbeta primers that the PCR ran. Repertoires were generated with immunoSEQ multiplex PCR, while TCRdb's copy carries only in-frame clones and drops some. The sample holds around 110,000 clones, about 70% seen once. This clone was detected only a few times. The CDR3 spans 17 residues. Trimming took 0 bases from V and 5 from J; bases not matched to a gene: 7. Germline V gene lookup returns CDR1 SGHRS and CDR2 YFSETQ. The specimen sequenced was PBMCs. The clonotype originates from a man under 40 in good health and CMV-seropositive. The rearrangement joins TRBV5-1 to TRBJ2-1; TRBD2 aligns across 11 bases. The CDR3 DNA is TGCGCCAGCAGCTTGGTCTATAGCGGGAGGGCCGACAATGAGCAGTTCTTC. Translated: CASSLVYSGRADNEQFF.